This T cell receptor beta chain was recovered during a study of cytotoxic CD8 clonotypes in ibrutinib-treated CLL. Study at large: Of the patients, eleven to twelve were relapsed/refractory, some 15 treatment-naive and approximately 18 IGHV unmutated. Investigators reported 25 or so partial and 2 complete responses; after median approximately 74 months, roughly 15 patients remained remitted and approximately twelve progressed.

From cryopreserved PBMCs came roughly 2 micrograms of genomic DNA used for TCR beta libraries. This CDR3 spans 15 amino acids. Unmatched junction bases numbered 4, after V lost 4 bases and J lost 3 bases. Looked up from germline, CDR1 is SGHRS and CDR2 is YFSETQ. Findings of the study overall: Public clonotypes occurred uncommonly; on treatment, they contracted or remained stable.

For this clone: What it binds is unknown.

Some clones are missing from TCRdb's copy, which holds only in-frame ones; the method was immunoSEQ multiplex PCR. The table records about 140,000 clones, under 95% of them present only once. V usage is TRBV5-1 and J usage is TRBJ2-7, with 13 positions matching TRBD2. This TCR was recovered from a human donor with chronic lymphocytic leukemia. The sample was PBMCs, taken after 12 months of ibrutinib treatment. CDR3 sequence (DNA): TGCGCCAGCAGCCCTCGGACTAGCGGGAGCTACGAGCAGTACTTC. Its translation is CASSPRTSGSYEQYF.